This passage covers 17 T cell receptor beta chains from one sample sequenced in a study of blood T cells in healthy people across ages. Next came a second PCR, run for about 7 to 12 cycles, which used a sample-barcoded 5' primer along with a J-beta primer mix. TCRdb reprocessed the 5' RACE reads via MiXCR and lists one record per CDR3 protein. In the table there are approximately 800,000 distinct CDR3 sequences, 40% to 65% of which are singletons. Sample: blood. These receptors all stem from a man at least 80 years old in good health.

About this clonotype: A much larger clone lies a single base off, so this may be a read error. V is TRBV29-1 and J is TRBJ2-7; 7 bases fit TRBD1. The CDR3 sequence is 11 residues long. V trimming: 4 bases; J trimming: 7 bases; junction bases outside the gene matches: 4. Germline CDR1 reads SQVTM; CDR2 reads ANQGSEA. The CDR3 region is CSVGGGNEQYF. The CDR3 DNA reads TGCAGCGTTGGAGGGGGCAATGAGCAGTACTTC.

The chain carries TRBV20-1 and TRBJ2-1, with TRBD2 matching over 7 bases. The ends lost 1 base at V and 2 bases at J; junction bases unmatched: 5. The germline CDR1 and CDR2 sequences are DFQATT and SNEGSKA (reference sequence). The CDR3 covers 15 residues. The CDR3 reads CSARGFAGAYNEQFF. The CDR3 region has the DNA TGCAGTGCTAGAGGCTTCGCGGGAGCCTACAATGAGCAGTTCTTC.

This clonotype was observed a handful of times. J is TRBJ2-7 and V is TRBV20-1, with 8 nucleotides matching TRBD1. CDR3 size: 16 residues. The V gene end was trimmed by 0 bases and the J gene end by 3 bases; junction bases not matched to a gene: 10. Germline loops: CDR1 DFQATT, CDR2 SNEGSKA (reference sequence). The CDR3 coding sequence is TGCAGTGCTAGAGACCTCGGACAGGGTAACATCTACGAGCAGTACTTC. It encodes CSARDLGQGNIYEQYF.

This clonotype turned up a few times. V usage is TRBV15 and J usage is TRBJ1-4, with D unresolved. The length of the CDR3 is 12 residues. V was clipped by 3 bases and J by 6 bases, with 5 bases between them. The germline V gene encodes CDR1 LNHNV and CDR2 YYDKDF (reference sequence). CDR3 residues: CATSRSDEKLFF. The CDR3 nucleotides read TGTGCCACCAGCAGGTCGGATGAAAAACTGTTTTTT.

This clonotype was recorded a few times. The chain employs TRBV29-1 and TRBJ1-2; possible D gene TRBD1, 6 bases. Between the trimmed V and J ends, which lost 7 bases and 4 bases, there was a span of 13 bases. CDR1 SQVTM and CDR2 ANQGSEA come from the germline V gene. This CDR3 has 12 residues. The CDR3 loop reads CSGQDLSYGYTF. The CDR3 nucleotides read TGCAGCGGACAGGACTTAAGCTATGGCTACACCTTC. Supplemented by reference TRBV29-1 and TRBJ1-2, the full variable domain reads SAVISQKPSRDICQRGTSLTIQCQVDSQVTMMFWYRQQPGQSLTLIATANQGSEATYESGFVIDKFPISRPNLTFSTLTVSNMSPEDSSIYLCSGQDLSYGYTFGSGTRLTVV.

The genes are TRBV27 and TRBJ2-1, with D tentatively TRBD2 (6 bases). Trimming removed 1 base from V and 7 bases from J, with 17 bases in between. The CDR3 runs to 16 residues. Per the germline V gene, CDR1 is MNHEY and CDR2 is SMNVEV (reference sequence). The CDR3 is CASSLYLLGGGNEQFF. CDR3 in DNA: TGTGCCAGCAGTTTATATCTCTTGGGCGGAGGGAATGAGCAGTTCTTC.

The count of this clonotype is one. As DNA, the CDR3 is TGTGCCAGCAGTTTACGGGGACAGGGTCAGGAGACCCAGTACTTC. Its translation is CASSLRGQGQETQYF. V and J are TRBV12-3 or TRBV12-4 and TRBJ2-4; 9 bases fit TRBD1. The end of the DNA fits TRBJ2-5 better, so the J call may be wrong. The CDR3 is made up of 15 amino acids.

The chain couples TRBV7-9 to TRBJ1-2, with a possible D match to TRBD1 (6 bases). Germline V gene data show CDR1 as SEHNR and CDR2 as FQNEAQ (reference sequence). CDR3 length equals 12 residues. The V end lost 3 bases, the J end lost 6 bases, and 8 bases lay between the germline ends. The CDR3 region has the DNA TGTGCCAGCAGCTTCAACAGGGATGGCTACACCTTC. It translates to CASSFNRDGYTF.

The rearrangement uses TRBV5-1 and TRBJ2-4, with D perhaps matching TRBD2 (6 bases). The DNA matches TRBJ2-7 better at its end, which makes the J call doubtful. CDR3 length: 17 amino acids. The germline V gene encodes CDR1 SGHRS and CDR2 YFSETQ. This CDR3 is CASSSPKGDSKVYEQYF. The CDR3 DNA reads as TGCGCCAGCAGCTCGCCAAAAGGGGACTCCAAAGTATACGAGCAGTACTTC.

V gene TRBV30 combines with J gene TRBJ1-4; D is undetermined. In germline, CDR1 is GTSNPN, CDR2 SVGIG (reference sequence). V lost 1 base to trimming and J lost 0 bases, with 12 bases between them. The CDR3 extends over 16 amino acids. CDR3 nucleotide sequence: TGTGCCTGGAGTGAAGGGAGCCGCGCAACTAATGAAAAACTGTTTTTT. As protein: CAWSEGSRATNEKLFF.

V gene TRBV4-1 combines with J gene TRBJ2-1, with 7 bases lining up with TRBD1. The CDR3 consists of 16 residues. With V trimmed by 3 bases and J by 0 bases, 5 bases remained unmatched. Looked up from germline, CDR1 is MGHRA and CDR2 is YSYEKL. CDR3 residues: CASSQVTGSSYNEQFF. The CDR3 DNA reads TGCGCCAGCAGCCAGGTGACAGGGAGCTCCTACAATGAGCAGTTCTTC.

The CDR3 region has the DNA TGTGCCAGCAGCTTAGTTGGGGCGGAACCCTATGGCTACACCTTC. It encodes CASSLVGAEPYGYTF. This chain links TRBV7-9 with TRBJ1-2, with D possibly being TRBD1 (5 bases). The germline V gene encodes CDR1 SEHNR and CDR2 FQNEAQ (reference sequence). V lost 1 base and J 4 bases, leaving 13 bases between the germline ends. This CDR3 contains 15 residues. Using reference TRBV7-9 and TRBJ1-2 for the parts outside the CDR3, the full variable domain is DTGVSQNPRHKITKRGQNVTFRCDPISEHNRLYWYRQTLGQGPEFLTYFQNEAQLEKSRLLSDRFSAERPKGSFSTLEIQRTEQGDSAMYLCASSLVGAEPYGYTFGSGTRLTVV.

This clonotype showed up just once. The chain has TRBV19 and TRBJ2-1; TRBD2 aligns across 8 bases. Trimming cost V 5 bases and J 9 bases; bases outside gene matches: 12. The CDR3 runs to 15 residues. Germline V CDR1 and CDR2: LNHDA, SQIVND (reference sequence). The CDR3 protein is CASSFPGSGEAEQFF. In nucleotides, the CDR3 is TGTGCCAGTAGTTTCCCTGGTAGCGGGGAAGCTGAGCAGTTCTTC. Full variable domain (missing parts from reference TRBV19 and TRBJ2-1): DGGITQSPKYLFRKEGQNVTLSCEQNLNHDAMYWYRQDPGQGLRLIYYSQIVNDFQKGDIAEGYSVSREKKESFPLTVTSAQKNPTAFYLCASSFPGSGEAEQFFGPGTRLTVL.

The chain recombines TRBV29-1 with TRBJ2-5; D not resolved. The V and J ends lost 6 bases and 4 bases respectively, with 12 bases between them. CDR3 length equals 12 residues. Germline CDR1 is SQVTM and CDR2 is ANQGSEA. CDR3 sequence: CSVTPGVETQYF. The CDR3 nucleotides read TGCAGCGTAACACCTGGGGTAGAGACCCAGTACTTC.

The chain is built from TRBV12-3 or TRBV12-4 and TRBJ2-7, with 8 bases that match TRBD1. The CDR3 is made up of 16 amino acids. The junction had 9 bases not matched to a gene; V was cut back by 3 bases and J by 2 bases. The CDR3 DNA reads TGTGCCAGCAGTTTTCCGTCCGGGACAGGAACCTACGAGCAGTACTTC. Amino acids: CASSFPSGTGTYEQYF.

This clonotype was detected once. The CDR3 spells CASRQVTSYEQYF. CDR3 DNA sequence: TGCGCCAGTAGACAGGTGACCTCCTACGAGCAGTACTTC. This rearrangement joins TRBV5-1 to TRBJ2-7; maybe TRBD1 (6 bases). Per germline, CDR1 SGHRS and CDR2 YFSETQ. The CDR3 is 13 amino acids. The ends were cut back, 8 bases at V and 0 bases at J, with 12 bases in the middle.

A few counts support this clonotype. In DNA form, the CDR3 reads TGCAGCGTTACGACAGGGGCGGGGGCTGGGTACAATGAGCAGTTCTTC. As protein: CSVTTGAGAGYNEQFF. The chain employs TRBV29-1 and TRBJ2-1, with D perhaps matching TRBD1 (8 bases). V lost 5 bases, J lost 4 bases, and 21 bases lay in between. Germline V gives CDR1 SQVTM, CDR2 ANQGSEA. CDR3 size: 16 residues.